A single sample gave rise to the 23 T cell receptor beta chains below, sequenced in a study of blood T cell repertoires in COVID-19. Data came from immunoSEQ multiplex PCR; TCRdb stores just in-frame clones and leaves some out. Among 90,000 to 100,000 clones listed, 90% were seen once. Sequencing was done on a sample of peripheral blood. Receptors were obtained from a man between 45 and 60 years old with acute or convalescent COVID-19.

This chain links TRBV7-6 with TRBJ2-1; D is ambiguous. CDR1 and CDR2 (germline): SGHVS, FNYEAQ. Trimming left V 2 bases short and J 5 bases short, with 4 bases between. This CDR3 spans 12 amino acids. The chain's CDR3 is CASSLTDNEQFF. The CDR3 nucleotides are TGTGCCAGCAGCTTAACGGACAATGAGCAGTTCTTC.

The V call is TRBV6-5, the J call TRBJ2-2; 7 bases fit TRBD1. CDR1 and CDR2 from the germline V gene are MNHEY and SVGAGI. The trim removed 1 base at V and 6 bases at J, leaving 5 bases unmatched. The CDR3 extends over 15 amino acids. As DNA, the CDR3 is TGTGCCAGCAGTTACTTACAGGGGTCGTCCGGGGAGCTGTTTTTT. This translates into CASSYLQGSSGELFF.

The gene calls are TRBV15 and TRBJ2-1; TRBD1 matches 9 bases. The V segment lost 5 bases and the J segment 4 bases; nucleotides outside the gene matches: 9. This CDR3 is 16 amino acids long. CDR1 is LNHNV and CDR2 is YYDKDF in the germline V gene (reference sequence). For the CDR3, the DNA is TGTGCCACCAGCGGTCAGGGACAGGGCCTTTACAATGAGCAGTTCTTC. Residues: CATSGQGQGLYNEQFF.

V gene TRBV5-5 combines with J gene TRBJ1-4; D is unresolved. CDR3 length: 15 amino acids. CDR1 and CDR2 from the germline V gene are SGHKS and YYEKEE (reference sequence). V lost 4 bases to trimming and J lost 2 bases, with 12 bases between them. Here the CDR3 reads CASSAISATNEKLFF. For the CDR3, the DNA is TGTGCCAGCAGCGCGATTTCTGCGACTAATGAAAAACTGTTTTTT.

The DNA of the CDR3 is TGCGCCAGCAGTGACTCACCCAGGGTAGGGAACACTGAAGCTTTCTTT. It yields the protein CASSDSPRVGNTEAFF. This chain joins TRBV10-1 and TRBJ1-1, with a tentative D call TRBD1 (5 bases). CDR3 length equals 16 residues. In germline, CDR1 is WNHNN, CDR2 SYGVQD (reference sequence). With 3 bases removed from V and 1 base from J, the gap between germline ends came to 15 bases.

The chain combines TRBV5-4 with TRBJ1-6; unclear D gene. This CDR3 has 14 residues. The V end lost 6 bases, the J end lost 8 bases, and 15 bases lay between the germline ends. Per the germline V gene, CDR1 is SGHNT and CDR2 is YYREEE (reference sequence). CDR3 sequence: CASTQTNTDSPLHF. For the CDR3, the DNA is TGTGCCAGCACCCAGACTAACACGGATTCACCCCTCCACTTT. The variable domain in full, with the rest retrieved from reference TRBV5-4 and TRBJ1-6, is ETGVTQSPTHLIKTRGQQVTLRCSSQSGHNTVSWYQQALGQGPQFIFQYYREEENGRGNFPPRFSGLQFPNYSSELNVNALELDDSALYLCASTQTNTDSPLHFGNGTRLTVT.

This rearrangement joins TRBV15 to TRBJ2-2, with 8 bases matching TRBD1. The CDR3 extends over 15 amino acids. Germline V lookup: CDR1 LNHNV, CDR2 YYDKDF (reference sequence). V lost 2 bases, J lost 6 bases, and 5 bases stayed unmatched. In nucleotides, the CDR3 is TGTGCCACCAGCAGAACCGGACAGGGTGCCGGGGAGCTGTTTTTT. Translation gives CATSRTGQGAGELFF.

As to this clone: The identical CDR3 is also encoded by other nucleotide sequences in the sample. The J gene is TRBJ2-2, the V gene TRBV18; D possibly corresponds to TRBD2 (6 bases). The V and J ends lost 1 base and 4 bases respectively, with 10 bases between them. This CDR3 is built from 15 residues. Germline CDR1 and CDR2: KGHSH and LQKENI. The CDR3 spells CASSPQRGGTGELFF. The CDR3 DNA is TGTGCCAGCTCACCACAGAGGGGAGGCACCGGGGAGCTGTTTTTT.

The chain recombines TRBV9 with TRBJ2-1; a weak D match, TRBD1 (5 bases). Germline V gene sequence: CDR1 SGDLS, CDR2 YYNGEE. Trimming took off 1 base at V and 7 bases at J, with 6 bases between the two ends. The CDR3 length is 12 residues. The CDR3 DNA sequence: TGTGCCAGCAGCGTACAGGGTAATGAGCAGTTCTTC. As protein: CASSVQGNEQFF.

This chain connects TRBV9 to TRBJ2-1, with TRBD2 matching 8 bases. The length of the CDR3 is 15 residues. With V trimmed by 2 bases and J by 2 bases, 3 bases remained unmatched. The germline gives CDR1 SGDLS, CDR2 YYNGEE. The DNA for the CDR3 is TGTGCCAGCAGCGTTAGCGGGGTAACCTACAATGAGCAGTTCTTC. As protein: CASSVSGVTYNEQFF. Using reference TRBV9 and TRBJ2-1 for the parts outside the CDR3, the full variable domain is DSGVTQTPKHLITATGQRVTLRCSPRSGDLSVYWYQQSLDQGLQFLIQYYNGEERAKGNILERFSAQQFPDLHSELNLSSLELGDSALYFCASSVSGVTYNEQFFGPGTRLTVL.

The V call is TRBV9, the J call TRBJ2-5, with TRBD1 matching 9 bases. Germline V gene lookup returns CDR1 SGDLS and CDR2 YYNGEE. CDR3 length: 16 amino acids. V was pared by 3 bases and J by 6 bases, with 12 bases of the junction left unmatched. DNA of the CDR3: TGTGCCAGCAGCGCGCGTCCGGGACAGGGAGCCAAGACCCAGTACTTC. The encoded protein is CASSARPGQGAKTQYF.

This sequence joins TRBV6-2 or TRBV6-3 and TRBJ2-7, with TRBD1 matching over 9 bases. V gave up 5 bases and J gave up 3 bases; unmatched junction bases: 14. The CDR3 covers 17 residues. The germline V gene has CDR1 MNHEY and CDR2 SVGEGT. In DNA, the CDR3 is TGTGCCAGCAGTCAACTCCGCTCGACAGGGGGGGACTACGAGCAGTACTTC. Translated, it gives CASSQLRSTGGDYEQYF.

The chain uses TRBV18 and TRBJ1-5, with TRBD1 identical over 10 bases. Germline CDR1 and CDR2: KGHSH and LQKENI. This CDR3 is 16 amino acids long. V shed 3 bases, J shed 7 bases, and the junction held 9 bases outside the gene matches. CDR3 DNA: TGTGCCAGCTCACCTCCCGGGACAGGGGCCGGGCAGCCCCAGCATTTT. Its translation: CASSPPGTGAGQPQHF.

This chain links TRBV6-5 with TRBJ1-2, with a possible D match to TRBD1 (6 bases). Looked up from germline, CDR1 is MNHEY and CDR2 is SVGAGI. The CDR3 is made up of 14 amino acids. Deletions cut 6 bases from V and 6 bases from J, with 17 bases between. The CDR3, as DNA: TGTGCCAGCAGGATTCCCGGGACAACCCATGGCTACACCTTC. Its translation: CASRIPGTTHGYTF.

The chain combines TRBV6-6 with TRBJ1-4, with TRBD1 identical over 9 bases. Looked up from germline, CDR1 is MNHNY and CDR2 is SVGAGI (reference sequence). Unmatched junction bases numbered 5, after V lost 5 bases and J lost 7 bases. This CDR3 is 14 amino acids long. CDR3: CASSNRGRGEKLFF. CDR3 sequence (DNA): TGTGCCAGCAGTAACAGGGGGCGAGGTGAAAAACTGTTTTTT.

This rearrangement joins TRBV10-3 to TRBJ2-1, with a tentative D call TRBD1 (7 bases). The germline V gene has CDR1 ENHRY and CDR2 SYGVKD. The CDR3 loop spans 14 amino acids. V lost 7 bases and J 8 bases, leaving 18 bases between the germline ends. The CDR3 loop is CAIKEGAWNDEQFF. CDR3 in DNA: TGTGCCATCAAGGAGGGGGCATGGAATGATGAGCAGTTCTTC.

The rearrangement links TRBV30 to TRBJ1-1; D perhaps matches TRBD1 (5 bases). The CDR3 has 14 amino acids. V was trimmed by 1 base and J by 1 base, leaving 10 bases between them. Germline V lookup: CDR1 GTSNPN, CDR2 SVGIG (reference sequence). The CDR3 here is CAWSGRGENTEAFF. The CDR3 region has the DNA TGTGCCTGGAGTGGACGGGGGGAGAACACTGAAGCTTTCTTT.

The chain carries TRBV19 and TRBJ2-3, with 8 bases matching TRBD1. Germline V gives CDR1 LNHDA, CDR2 SQIVND (reference sequence). CDR3 size: 16 residues. With 8 bases clipped from V and 3 bases from J, the junction kept 13 bases outside the gene matches. The CDR3 DNA is TGTGCCAGTGGACAGGGAAGCGTTTTTCGGACAGATACGCAGTATTTT. The encoded protein is CASGQGSVFRTDTQYF.

The V and J genes are TRBV6-5 and TRBJ2-7; TRBD2 agrees at 11 bases. CDR1 and CDR2 from the germline V gene are MNHEY and SVGAGI. V shed 6 bases and J 2 bases; nucleotides not matched to a gene: 3. The CDR3 consists of 14 residues. CDR3 region: CASSRLAGPYEQYF. CDR3 nucleotide sequence: TGTGCCAGCAGCCGACTAGCGGGACCCTACGAGCAGTACTTC.

The chain combines TRBV9 with TRBJ1-6; D perhaps matches TRBD1 (5 bases). Germline V gives CDR1 SGDLS, CDR2 YYNGEE. The V end lost 3 bases, the J end lost 9 bases, and 13 bases lay between the germline ends. The CDR3 sequence is 14 residues long. Here the CDR3 reads CASSARVLGSPLHF. For the CDR3, the DNA is TGTGCCAGCAGCGCCAGGGTTTTGGGTTCACCCCTCCACTTT.

The CDR3 region has the DNA TGTGCCAGCAGCCACGGGGGTACGCAGTATTTT. Translation: CASSHGGTQYF. V usage is TRBV14 and J usage is TRBJ2-3; tentatively, D is TRBD2 (6 bases). The CDR3 sequence is 11 residues long. Per the germline V gene, CDR1 is SGHDN and CDR2 is FVKESK. V was clipped by 3 bases and J by 8 bases, with 6 bases between them.

This clone was picked up a small number of times. V is TRBV7-8 and J is TRBJ2-2; tentative D call: TRBD2 (6 bases). The CDR3 length is 16 residues. Germline lookup yields CDR1 SGHVS and CDR2 FQNEAQ. V was pared by 5 bases and J by 7 bases, with 20 bases between. The CDR3 DNA reads TGTGCCAGCAGCCTCGGACTCGGGGGAATAGGCGGGGAGCTGTTTTTT. Its protein is CASSLGLGGIGGELFF.

The V and J genes are TRBV6-2 or TRBV6-3 and TRBJ1-5; 8 positions match TRBD1. V was clipped by 4 bases and J by 7 bases; unmatched bases: 18. The CDR3 extends over 18 amino acids. From germline, CDR1 is MNHEY and CDR2 SVGEGT. CDR3 nucleotides: TGTGCCAGCAGTTCTCTAAGGGGGCTGACAGGGGTAGACCAGCCCCAGCATTTT. The encoded protein is CASSSLRGLTGVDQPQHF.